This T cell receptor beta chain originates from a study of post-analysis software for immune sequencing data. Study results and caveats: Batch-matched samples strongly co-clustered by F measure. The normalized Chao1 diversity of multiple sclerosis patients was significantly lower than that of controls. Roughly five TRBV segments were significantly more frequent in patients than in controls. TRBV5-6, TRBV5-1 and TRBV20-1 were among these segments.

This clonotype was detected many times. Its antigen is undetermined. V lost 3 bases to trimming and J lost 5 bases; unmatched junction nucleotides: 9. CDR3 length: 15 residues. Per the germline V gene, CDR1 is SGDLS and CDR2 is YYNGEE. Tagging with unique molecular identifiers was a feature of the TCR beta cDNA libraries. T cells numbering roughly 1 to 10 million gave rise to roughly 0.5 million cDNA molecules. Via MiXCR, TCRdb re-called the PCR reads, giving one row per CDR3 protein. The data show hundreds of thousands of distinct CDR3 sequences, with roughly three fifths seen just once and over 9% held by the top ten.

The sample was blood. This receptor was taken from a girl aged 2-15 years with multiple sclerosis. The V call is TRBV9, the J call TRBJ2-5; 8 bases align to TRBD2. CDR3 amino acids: CASSATGGLSETQYF. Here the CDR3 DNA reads TGTGCCAGCAGCGCCACGGGGGGGTTGTCGGAGACCCAGTACTTC.